This T cell receptor (beta chain) was identified in a study of blood T cell repertoires in COVID-19. In the original processing: How many nucleated cells were present was estimated from reference gene primer amplification. TCRdb's copy holds only in-frame clones and misses some; the assay was immunoSEQ multiplex PCR. V, J and clone size are taken as reported in that table, and D and trimming were inferred from the DNA itself. The repertoire includes almost 200,000 clones, approximately 87% of them detected once, and more than 0.7% sits in the top ten. The CDR3 runs 16 residues. V shed 4 bases and J shed 1 base, with 12 bases lying between them. Germline V gene sequence: CDR1 SGHRS, CDR2 YFSETQ.

V is TRBV5-1 and J is TRBJ2-6; D is unresolved. This receptor was identified in a woman in her 70s with acute or convalescent COVID-19. Material: peripheral blood. DNA of the CDR3: TGCGCCAGCAGCGTGGCGCCTAGGTCTGGGGCCAACGTCCTGACTTTC. This sequence encodes CASSVAPRSGANVLTF.